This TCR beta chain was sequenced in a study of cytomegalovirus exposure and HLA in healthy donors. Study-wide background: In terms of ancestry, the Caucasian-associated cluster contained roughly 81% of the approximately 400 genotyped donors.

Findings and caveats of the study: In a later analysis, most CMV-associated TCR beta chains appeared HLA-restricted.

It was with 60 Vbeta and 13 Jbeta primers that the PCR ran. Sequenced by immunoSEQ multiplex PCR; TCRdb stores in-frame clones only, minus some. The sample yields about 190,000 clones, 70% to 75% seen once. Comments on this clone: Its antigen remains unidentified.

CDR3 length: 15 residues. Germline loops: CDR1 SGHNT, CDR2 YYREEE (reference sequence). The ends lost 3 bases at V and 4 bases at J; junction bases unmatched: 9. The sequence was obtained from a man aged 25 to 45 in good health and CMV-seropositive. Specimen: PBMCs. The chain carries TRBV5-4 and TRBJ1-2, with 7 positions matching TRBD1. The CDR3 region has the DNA TGTGCCAGCAGCTCCGGGACAGCGCGTATCTATGGCTACACCTTC. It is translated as CASSSGTARIYGYTF.